These 28 T cell receptor beta chains originate from one sample sequenced in a study of lymphopenia after photon versus proton radiotherapy. TCRdb's table, derived via immunoSEQ multiplex PCR, lists solely in-frame clones and lacks some. Of 150,000 to 200,000 clones in the sample, about 85% are singletons; the top ten hold about 4.7%. The sample was peripheral blood, taken from a patient treated with photon-based radiotherapy. The receptors here all came from a man aged 50 or older with gastric cancer.

The chain is built from TRBV5-1 and TRBJ1-5, with D possibly TRBD1 on 5 matching bases. V shed 4 bases and J shed 5 bases, with 10 bases lying between them. Per the germline V gene, CDR1 is SGHRS and CDR2 is YFSETQ. The CDR3 covers 13 residues. Here the CDR3 reads CASSPTVDQPQHF. The CDR3 region has the DNA TGCGCCAGCAGCCCGACAGTAGATCAGCCCCAGCATTTT. The complete variable domain, with remaining parts taken from reference TRBV5-1 and TRBJ1-5, reads KAGVTQTPRYLIKTRGQQVTLSCSPISGHRSVSWYQQTPGQGLQFLFEYFSETQRNKGNFPGRFSGRQFSNSRSEMNVSTLELGDSALYLCASSPTVDQPQHFGDGTRLSIL.

J is TRBJ2-7 and V is TRBV6-1; D is perhaps TRBD2 (5 bases). The V and J ends lost 8 bases and 2 bases respectively, with 13 bases between them. This CDR3 has 13 residues. Germline V lookup: CDR1 MNHNS, CDR2 SASEGT. CDR3 region: CASPGEATYEQYF. The CDR3 DNA reads as TGTGCCAGCCCCGGGGAAGCCACCTACGAGCAGTACTTC.

The J gene is TRBJ2-1, the V gene TRBV9; D is uncertain. The ends were cut back, 2 bases at V and 1 base at J, with 7 bases in the middle. Germline V gene lookup returns CDR1 SGDLS and CDR2 YYNGEE. This CDR3 comprises 14 residues. The CDR3 here is CASSVERSYNEQFF. DNA for the CDR3: TGTGCCAGCAGCGTGGAGAGGTCCTACAATGAGCAGTTCTTC.

V gene TRBV27 combines with J gene TRBJ1-3; TRBD1 might be the D (6 bases). V was trimmed by 2 bases and J by 2 bases, leaving 13 bases between them. The CDR3 runs to 16 residues. CDR1 is MNHEY, CDR2 SMNVEV, per germline (reference sequence). CDR3 residues: CASSLAGQLTGNTIYF. In DNA, the CDR3 is TGTGCCAGCAGTTTAGCTGGACAGCTAACTGGAAACACCATATATTTT.

This rearrangement joins TRBV4-3 to TRBJ2-1; TRBD2 agrees at 8 bases. The V gene's germline CDR1 is LGHNA and CDR2 YSLEER. Trimming at V came to 5 bases and at J to 0 bases, leaving 6 bases not matched to a gene. CDR3 size: 16 residues. CDR3 amino acids: CASSLAGYSSYNEQFF. CDR3 bases: TGCGCCAGCAGCTTAGCGGGGTACAGCTCCTACAATGAGCAGTTCTTC.

This chain links TRBV6-6 with TRBJ2-7; the D gene is possibly TRBD1 (6 bases). The germline V gene has CDR1 MNHNY and CDR2 SVGAGI (reference sequence). The CDR3 totals 13 residues. Trimming cost V 5 bases and J 3 bases, with 11 bases left between them. CDR3 DNA: TGTGCCAGCAGTCCCCGGACAGACTACGAGCAGTACTTC. Amino acids: CASSPRTDYEQYF.

The genes are TRBV15 and TRBJ2-1, with TRBD2 identical over 7 bases. The CDR3 spans 15 residues. The V segment lost 1 base and the J segment 8 bases; nucleotides outside the gene matches: 8. Germline CDR1 and CDR2: LNHNV and YYDKDF (reference sequence). CDR3 nucleotides: TGTGCCACCAGCAGAGGTTGGGGGAGGGAGGATGAGCAGTTCTTC. Amino acid sequence: CATSRGWGREDEQFF.

The chain is built from TRBV9 and TRBJ1-2, with D unresolved. Germline CDR1 is SGDLS and CDR2 is YYNGEE. V was shortened by 3 bases and J by 3 bases, with 6 bases between the two germline ends. The CDR3 consists of 12 residues. The CDR3 DNA reads as TGTGCCAGCAGCGCGGACTACTATGGCTACACCTTC. This encodes CASSADYYGYTF.

This clone has only a few counts. The V gene is TRBV18, the J gene TRBJ1-2; no firm D call. Germline V lookup: CDR1 KGHSH, CDR2 LQKENI. The CDR3 length is 13 residues. V was shortened by 6 bases and J by 6 bases, with 14 bases between the two germline ends. The CDR3 sequence: CASSRYKADGYTF. The CDR3 coding sequence is TGTGCCAGCTCGCGATACAAGGCAGATGGCTACACCTTC.

This sequence joins TRBV9 and TRBJ2-1, with 8 nucleotides matching TRBD1. V lost 4 bases, J lost 7 bases, and 13 bases stayed unmatched. The CDR3 spans 16 residues. The germline V gene encodes CDR1 SGDLS and CDR2 YYNGEE. The CDR3 nucleotides read TGTGCCAGCAGCCGACAGGGGTGGGTAAAAGGGAATGAGCAGTTCTTC. Its protein is CASSRQGWVKGNEQFF.

This sequence joins TRBV5-5 and TRBJ2-1; D gene uncertain. This CDR3 spans 13 amino acids. Germline CDR1 reads SGHKS; CDR2 reads YYEKEE (reference sequence). The V end lost 0 bases, the J end lost 8 bases, and 9 bases lay between the germline ends. CDR3 in amino acids: CASSLVAWDEQFF. Here the CDR3 DNA reads TGTGCCAGCAGCTTGGTGGCGTGGGATGAGCAGTTCTTC.

This chain uses TRBV20-1 with TRBJ1-1; D gene unclear. The germline gives CDR1 DFQATT, CDR2 SNEGSKA (reference sequence). Trimming removed 6 bases at V and 5 bases at J, with 10 bases between. CDR3 length: 11 amino acids. The chain's CDR3 is CSAPVETEAFF. In nucleotides, the CDR3 is TGCAGTGCGCCCGTCGAGACTGAAGCTTTCTTT.

The rearrangement links TRBV6-1 to TRBJ2-7; the match to TRBD1 covers 7 bases. The germline V gene encodes CDR1 MNHNS and CDR2 SASEGT. CDR3 length equals 15 residues. The trim removed 6 bases at V and 2 bases at J, leaving 10 bases unmatched. The CDR3 region is CASRRPGQRTYEQYF. Here the CDR3 DNA reads TGTGCCAGCAGGCGGCCGGGACAGCGGACCTACGAGCAGTACTTC.

The chain couples TRBV7-9 to TRBJ2-3; 9 bases map to TRBD1. J lost 2 bases, V lost 3 bases, and 3 bases had no gene match. The CDR3 totals 15 residues. Germline V gene data show CDR1 as SEHNR and CDR2 as FQNEAQ (reference sequence). The CDR3 sequence: CASSFWTGATDTQYF. The DNA of the CDR3 is TGTGCCAGCAGCTTCTGGACAGGGGCCACAGATACGCAGTATTTT. Using reference TRBV7-9 and TRBJ2-3 for the parts outside the CDR3, the full variable domain is DTGVSQNPRHKITKRGQNVTFRCDPISEHNRLYWYRQTLGQGPEFLTYFQNEAQLEKSRLLSDRFSAERPKGSFSTLEIQRTEQGDSAMYLCASSFWTGATDTQYFGPGTRLTVL.

This chain joins TRBV6-4 and TRBJ2-3, with D possibly matching TRBD2 (5 bases). The CDR3 spans 13 residues. With 2 bases removed from V and 3 bases from J, the gap between germline ends came to 6 bases. From germline, CDR1 is MRHNA and CDR2 SNTAGT. The CDR3 region has the DNA TGTGCCAGCAGTGACGGCGGGACAGATACGCAGTATTTT. Its translation: CASSDGGTDTQYF.

J is TRBJ2-1 and V is TRBV7-2; 12 bases line up with TRBD2. This CDR3 has 16 residues. The trim removed 5 bases at V and 6 bases at J, leaving 8 bases unmatched. Germline values: CDR1 SGHTA, CDR2 FQGNSA. CDR3 amino acids: CASSPPSGRVFNEQFF. In nucleotides, the CDR3 is TGTGCCAGCAGCCCGCCTAGCGGGAGGGTTTTCAATGAGCAGTTCTTC.

The rearrangement uses TRBV2 and TRBJ2-3; 9 bases are a match to TRBD2. V lost 7 bases and J lost 2; bases outside the gene matches: 4. This CDR3 has 14 amino acids. Germline lookup yields CDR1 SNHLY and CDR2 FYNNEI. The CDR3 is CASKLAGNTDTQYF. The CDR3 coding sequence is TGTGCCAGCAAACTAGCGGGCAACACAGATACGCAGTATTTT.

The rearrangement joins TRBV11-2 to TRBJ2-1; 8 positions agree with TRBD2. Per the germline V gene, CDR1 is SGHAT and CDR2 is FQNNGV. The CDR3 covers 16 residues. Unmatched junction bases numbered 11, after V lost 5 bases and J lost 5 bases. The CDR3 DNA reads TGTGCCAGCAGCCCCAGATGGGGACTAGGCAACAATGAGCAGTTCTTC. Translating gives CASSPRWGLGNNEQFF.

The chain couples TRBV18 to TRBJ1-3; D possibly corresponds to TRBD1 (5 bases). CDR3 length: 13 amino acids. The V and J ends lost 4 bases and 9 bases respectively, with 13 bases between them. Germline lookup yields CDR1 KGHSH and CDR2 LQKENI. The CDR3 sequence: CASSQGDGSTIYF. DNA for the CDR3: TGTGCCAGCTCACAAGGGGATGGTAGCACCATATATTTT.

A note on this clone: The same CDR3 is also encoded by other DNA sequences in this sample. The J gene is TRBJ2-7, the V gene TRBV11-2, with D uncertain. V shed 1 base and J shed 3 bases, with 4 bases lying between them. This CDR3 has 12 amino acids. Germline CDR1 is SGHAT and CDR2 is FQNNGV. CDR3 sequence (DNA): TGTGCCAGCAGCTTAGGCAGCTACGAGCAGTACTTC. Protein: CASSLGSYEQYF. Combining the CDR3 with reference TRBV11-2 and TRBJ2-7 gives the whole variable domain EAGVAQSPRYKIIEKRQSVAFWCNPISGHATLYWYQQILGQGPKLLIQFQNNGVVDDSQLPKDRFSAERLKGVDSTLKIQPAKLEDSAVYLCASSLGSYEQYFGPGTRLTVT.

The chain employs TRBV7-2 and TRBJ2-1, with 8 bases fitting TRBD2. This CDR3 has 17 amino acids. Germline trimming cut 6 bases from V and 7 bases from J; bases unmatched to any gene: 17. CDR1 is SGHTA, CDR2 FQGNSA, per germline. CDR3 in amino acids: CASRSGPGLGRRNEQFF. CDR3 DNA: TGTGCCAGCAGATCGGGGCCGGGACTAGGTAGGAGGAATGAGCAGTTCTTC.

The chain recombines TRBV5-4 with TRBJ2-4, with 9 bases fitting TRBD2. Germline loops: CDR1 SGHNT, CDR2 YYREEE (reference sequence). Unmatched junction bases numbered 11, after V lost 5 bases and J lost 8 bases. The CDR3 covers 15 residues. The CDR3 sequence is CASSQDGSGSYIQYF. CDR3 nucleotide sequence: TGTGCCAGCAGTCAGGATGGTAGCGGGAGTTACATTCAGTACTTC.

The chain combines TRBV29-1 with TRBJ2-1; 7 bases line up with TRBD2. In germline, CDR1 is SQVTM, CDR2 ANQGSEA. This CDR3 comprises 13 residues. V dropped 4 bases and J dropped 8; count of bases not matched to a gene: 8. CDR3 in amino acids: CSVVQAGSHEQFF. CDR3 nucleotide sequence: TGCAGCGTTGTTCAAGCGGGAAGCCATGAGCAGTTCTTC.

The V and J genes are TRBV7-2 and TRBJ1-2; unclear D gene. Germline V gives CDR1 SGHTA, CDR2 FQGNSA. Trimming pared 1 base from V and 0 bases from J, leaving 6 bases between. The CDR3 runs 14 residues. The CDR3 sequence is CASSLGGSNYGYTF. In nucleotides, the CDR3 is TGTGCCAGCAGCTTAGGCGGTTCTAACTATGGCTACACCTTC.

This clone occurred once. The V call is TRBV7-9, the J call TRBJ2-7, with TRBD1 matching 9 bases. CDR3 length: 14 amino acids. Germline V gene sequence: CDR1 SEHNR, CDR2 FQNEAQ (reference sequence). Losses at the gene ends were 5 bases for V and 3 bases for J; bases not matched to a gene: 5. This CDR3 reads CASSQNRGLYEQYF. The CDR3 region has the DNA TGTGCCAGCAGCCAAAACAGGGGGCTCTACGAGCAGTACTTC.

The gene calls are TRBV4-1 and TRBJ2-1; unclear D gene. Looked up from germline, CDR1 is MGHRA and CDR2 is YSYEKL. This CDR3 spans 15 amino acids. Trimming removed 5 bases from V and 9 bases from J, with 20 bases in between. This CDR3 reads CASSSQGQIGGEQFF. Here the CDR3 DNA reads TGCGCCAGCAGCTCACAAGGCCAGATTGGCGGTGAGCAGTTCTTC.

This clone has a single count. The chain combines TRBV27 with TRBJ1-4, with no clear D. The CDR3 sequence is 14 residues long. Trimming cost V 1 base and J 4 bases, with 7 bases left between them. Germline V gene data show CDR1 as MNHEY and CDR2 as SMNVEV (reference sequence). The CDR3 DNA reads as TGTGCCAGCAGTTTATTGGGTTTTAATGAAAAACTGTTTTTT. Its protein product is CASSLLGFNEKLFF.

The gene calls are TRBV11-2 and TRBJ2-7, with D hard to call. CDR3 length equals 14 residues. V gave up 5 bases and J gave up 1 base, with 12 bases separating them. Germline lookup yields CDR1 SGHAT and CDR2 FQNNGV. In DNA form, the CDR3 reads TGTGCCAGCAGCCCGAGGACGGTATCCTACGAGCAGTACTTC. Translation gives CASSPRTVSYEQYF.